This TCR beta chain was sequenced in a study of T cell responses to AZD1222 COVID-19 vaccine. Profiling relied on immunoSEQ multiplex PCR, and the TCRdb table lists in-frame clones only, not all of them. The sample has around 150,000 clones, 94% seen once. This clone was seen once. Trimming removed 7 bases from V and 5 bases from J, with 15 bases in between. The CDR3 runs 14 residues. Germline values: CDR1 SEHNR, CDR2 FQNEAQ (reference sequence). The receptor was derived from an adult in good health. Specimen: peripheral blood, collected on day 0 of AZD1222 vaccination. The J gene is TRBJ1-5, the V gene TRBV7-9; TRBD1 might be the D (6 bases). CDR3 bases: TGTGCCAGCACCATCGGAGGGGGGCATCAGCCCCAGCATTTT. It specifies CASTIGGGHQPQHF.